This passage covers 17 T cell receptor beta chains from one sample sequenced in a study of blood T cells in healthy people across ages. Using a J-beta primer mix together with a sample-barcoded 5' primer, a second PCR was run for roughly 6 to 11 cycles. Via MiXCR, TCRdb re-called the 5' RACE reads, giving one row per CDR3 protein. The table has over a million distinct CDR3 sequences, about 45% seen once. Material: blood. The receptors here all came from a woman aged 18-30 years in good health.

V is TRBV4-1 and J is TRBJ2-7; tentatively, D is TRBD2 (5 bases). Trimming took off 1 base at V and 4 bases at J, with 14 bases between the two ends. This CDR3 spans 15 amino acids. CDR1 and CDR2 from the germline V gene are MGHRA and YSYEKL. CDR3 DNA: TGCGCCAGCAGCCAAGCGGTGGAGAGGGTTTACGAGCAGTACTTC. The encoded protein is CASSQAVERVYEQYF.

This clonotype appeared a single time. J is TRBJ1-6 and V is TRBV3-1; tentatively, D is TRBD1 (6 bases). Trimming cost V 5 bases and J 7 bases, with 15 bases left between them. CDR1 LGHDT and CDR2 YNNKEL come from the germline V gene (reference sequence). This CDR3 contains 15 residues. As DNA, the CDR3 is TGTGCCAGCAGCTACCGGGGGGCATTGAATTCACCCCTCCACTTT. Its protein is CASSYRGALNSPLHF.

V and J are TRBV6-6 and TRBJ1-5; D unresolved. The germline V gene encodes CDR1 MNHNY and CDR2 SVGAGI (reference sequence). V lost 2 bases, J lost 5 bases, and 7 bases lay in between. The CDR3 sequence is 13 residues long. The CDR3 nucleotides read TGTGCCAGCAGTTACGGGCAGGATCAGCCCCAGCATTTT. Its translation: CASSYGQDQPQHF.

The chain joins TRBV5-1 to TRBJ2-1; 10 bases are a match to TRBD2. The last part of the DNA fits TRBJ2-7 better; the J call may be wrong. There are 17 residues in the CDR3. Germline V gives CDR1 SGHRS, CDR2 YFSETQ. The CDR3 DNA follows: TGCGCCAGCAGCGGGAGTAGCGGGGGGTATTCCTACAATGAGCAGTACTTC. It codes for CASSGSSGGYSYNEQYF.

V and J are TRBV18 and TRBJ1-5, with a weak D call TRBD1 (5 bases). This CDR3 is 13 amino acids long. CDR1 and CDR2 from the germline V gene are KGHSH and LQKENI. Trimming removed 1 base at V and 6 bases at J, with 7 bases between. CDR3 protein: CASSPQGTQPQHF. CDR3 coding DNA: TGTGCCAGCTCACCACAGGGGACTCAGCCCCAGCATTTT. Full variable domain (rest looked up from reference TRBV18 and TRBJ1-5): NAGVMQNPRHLVRRRGQEARLRCSPMKGHSHVYWYRQLPEEGLKFMVYLQKENIIDESGMPKERFSAEFPKEGPSILRIQQVVRGDSAAYFCASSPQGTQPQHFGDGTRLSIL.

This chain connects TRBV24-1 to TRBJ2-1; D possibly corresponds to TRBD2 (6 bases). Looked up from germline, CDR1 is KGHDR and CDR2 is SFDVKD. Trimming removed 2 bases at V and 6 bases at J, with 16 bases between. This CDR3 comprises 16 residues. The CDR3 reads CATSDSRTSLGNEQFF. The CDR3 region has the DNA TGTGCCACCAGTGATTCTAGAACTAGCTTAGGCAATGAGCAGTTCTTC.

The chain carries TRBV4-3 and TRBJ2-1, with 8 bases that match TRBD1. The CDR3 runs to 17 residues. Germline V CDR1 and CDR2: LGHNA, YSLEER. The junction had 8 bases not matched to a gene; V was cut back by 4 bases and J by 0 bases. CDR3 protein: CASSPDTGTGSYNEQFF. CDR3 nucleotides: TGCGCCAGCAGCCCTGACACCGGGACAGGCTCCTACAATGAGCAGTTCTTC.

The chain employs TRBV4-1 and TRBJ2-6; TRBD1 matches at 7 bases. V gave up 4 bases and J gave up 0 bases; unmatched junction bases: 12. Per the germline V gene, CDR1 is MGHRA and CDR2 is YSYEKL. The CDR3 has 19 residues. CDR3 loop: CASSLITGTVSSGANVLTF. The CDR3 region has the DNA TGCGCCAGCAGCCTAATTACCGGGACAGTGAGCTCTGGGGCCAACGTCCTGACTTTC.

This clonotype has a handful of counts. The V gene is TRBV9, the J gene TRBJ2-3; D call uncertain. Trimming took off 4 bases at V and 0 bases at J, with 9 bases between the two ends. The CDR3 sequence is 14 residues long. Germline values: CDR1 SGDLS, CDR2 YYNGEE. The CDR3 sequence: CASSIRSSTDTQYF. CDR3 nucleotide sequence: TGTGCCAGCAGCATCCGATCTAGCACAGATACGCAGTATTTT.

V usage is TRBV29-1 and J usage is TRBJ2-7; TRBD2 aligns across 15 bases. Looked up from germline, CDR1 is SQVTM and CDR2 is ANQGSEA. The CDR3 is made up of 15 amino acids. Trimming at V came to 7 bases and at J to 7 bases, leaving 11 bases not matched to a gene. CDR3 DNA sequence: TGCAGCGCAGGGGGACTAGCGGGGGGAGGCAATGAGCAGTACTTC. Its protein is CSAGGLAGGGNEQYF.

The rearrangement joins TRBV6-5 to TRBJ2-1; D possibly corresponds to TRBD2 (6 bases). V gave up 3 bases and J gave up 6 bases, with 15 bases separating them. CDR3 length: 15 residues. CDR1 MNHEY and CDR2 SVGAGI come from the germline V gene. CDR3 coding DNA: TGTGCCAGCAGTTATATTTCGGGACTCTCCAATGAGCAGTTCTTC. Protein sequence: CASSYISGLSNEQFF.

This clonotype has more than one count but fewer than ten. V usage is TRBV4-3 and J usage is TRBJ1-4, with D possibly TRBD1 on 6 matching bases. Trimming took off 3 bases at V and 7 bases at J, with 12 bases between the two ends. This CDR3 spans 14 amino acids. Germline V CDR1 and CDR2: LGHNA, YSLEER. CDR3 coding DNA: TGCGCCAGCAGCCAGGGGGCAGGGACTGAAAAACTGTTTTTT. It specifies CASSQGAGTEKLFF.

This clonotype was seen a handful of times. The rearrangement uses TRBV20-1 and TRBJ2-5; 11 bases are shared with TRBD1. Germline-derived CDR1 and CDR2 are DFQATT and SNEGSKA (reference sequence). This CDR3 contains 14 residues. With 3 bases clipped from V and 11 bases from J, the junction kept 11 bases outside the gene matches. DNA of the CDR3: TGCAGTGCTAGGGCTAGGGACAGGGGGAATGAGCAGTACTTC. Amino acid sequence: CSARARDRGNEQYF.

The CDR3 reads CSARATGRGPNNEQYF. The CDR3 DNA follows: TGCAGTGCTAGAGCTACGGGACGGGGGCCGAACAATGAGCAGTACTTC. This chain joins TRBV20-1 and TRBJ2-1; D may match TRBD1 or TRBD2 (6 bases each). The J call may be mistaken, given a closer DNA end match to TRBJ2-7. The germline CDR1 and CDR2 sequences are DFQATT and SNEGSKA (reference sequence). The CDR3 covers 16 residues.

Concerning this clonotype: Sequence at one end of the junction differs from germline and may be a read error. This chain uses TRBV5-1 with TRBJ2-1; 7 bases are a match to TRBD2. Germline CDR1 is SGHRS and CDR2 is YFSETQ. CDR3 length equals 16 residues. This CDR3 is CASSLAGTTGYNEQFF. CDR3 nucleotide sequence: TGTGCCAGCAGCTTGGCCGGGACTACCGGATACAATGAGCAGTTCTTC.

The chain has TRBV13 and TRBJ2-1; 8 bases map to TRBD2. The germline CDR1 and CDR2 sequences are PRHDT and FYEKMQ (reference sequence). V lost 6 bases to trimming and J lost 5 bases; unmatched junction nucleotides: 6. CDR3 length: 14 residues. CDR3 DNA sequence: TGTGCCAGCAGGCGGACCGGGGGGGACAATGAGCAGTTCTTC. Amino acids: CASRRTGGDNEQFF.

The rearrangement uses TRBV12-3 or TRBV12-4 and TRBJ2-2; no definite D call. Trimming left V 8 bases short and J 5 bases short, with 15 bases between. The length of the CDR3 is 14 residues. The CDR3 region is CASQPRSKTGELFF. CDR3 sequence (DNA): TGTGCCAGCCAACCCCGGAGCAAGACCGGGGAGCTGTTTTTT.